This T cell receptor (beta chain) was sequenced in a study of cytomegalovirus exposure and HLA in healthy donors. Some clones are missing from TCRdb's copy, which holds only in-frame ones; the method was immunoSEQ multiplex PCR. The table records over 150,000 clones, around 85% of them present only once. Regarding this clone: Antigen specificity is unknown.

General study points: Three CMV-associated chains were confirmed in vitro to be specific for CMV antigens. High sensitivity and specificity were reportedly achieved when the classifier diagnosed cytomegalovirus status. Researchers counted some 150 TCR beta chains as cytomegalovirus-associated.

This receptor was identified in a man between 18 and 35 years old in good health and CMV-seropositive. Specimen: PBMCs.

The CDR3 region has the DNA TGTGCCAGCAGCTTAATTAGAGGGGAGGGTGGCTACACCTTC. It specifies CASSLIRGEGGYTF. This chain connects TRBV7-8 to TRBJ1-2, with D tentatively TRBD1 (5 bases). Trimming took off 2 bases at V and 7 bases at J, with 14 bases between the two ends. The CDR3 has 14 residues. Per the germline V gene, CDR1 is SGHVS and CDR2 is FQNEAQ. Based on the CDR3 plus reference TRBV7-8 and TRBJ1-2, the full variable domain is GAGVSQSPRYKVAKRGQDVALRCDPISGHVSLFWYQQALGQGPEFLTYFQNEAQLDKSGLPSDRFFAERPEGSVSTLKIQRTQQEDSAVYLCASSLIRGEGGYTFGSGTRLTVV.